What follows are 21 T cell receptor beta chains derived from one specimen sequenced in a study of shared clonotypes between healthy human individuals. Profiling relied on immunoSEQ multiplex PCR, and the TCRdb table lists in-frame clones only, not all of them. The sample contains roughly 1 million clones, 75% to 85% of which appear only once. Material: memory CD4+ T cells from PBMCs. Specified subset: CD45RA-negative fraction. The receptors derive from a man aged 18 to 30 in good health. Some clones in this sample may be carry-over from other donors' samples.

The chain has TRBV9 and TRBJ2-5; D is unresolved. Looked up from germline, CDR1 is SGDLS and CDR2 is YYNGEE. There are 15 residues in the CDR3. The V end was cut by 3 bases, the J end by 4 bases, with 16 bases between. Here the CDR3 reads CASSALVSHGETQYF. In nucleotides, the CDR3 is TGTGCCAGCAGCGCCCTAGTATCCCATGGAGAGACCCAGTACTTC.

The rearrangement joins TRBV6-5 to TRBJ1-2; D is perhaps TRBD1 (6 bases). This CDR3 contains 13 residues. In germline, CDR1 is MNHEY, CDR2 SVGAGI. V lost 1 base, J lost 7 bases, and 10 bases lay in between. The CDR3 DNA is TGTGCCAGCAGTTACTGGGGGGGCGGTGGCTACACCTTC. It codes for CASSYWGGGGYTF.

The chain carries TRBV6-1 and TRBJ1-5; TRBD1 is a possible D gene (5 bases). V was cut by 4 bases and J by 3 bases, with 13 bases left in between. This CDR3 is built from 15 residues. The germline V gene has CDR1 MNHNS and CDR2 SASEGT. Written as DNA, the CDR3 is TGTGCCAGCAGTGTGAGAGGGGCCCACAATCAGCCCCAGCATTTT. Protein: CASSVRGAHNQPQHF.

The chain links TRBV4-1 to TRBJ1-5; D is uncertain. Trimming shortened V by 1 base and J by 1 base, and 14 bases separated the two germline ends. The CDR3 consists of 17 residues. The V gene's germline CDR1 is MGHRA and CDR2 YSYEKL. CDR3: CASSQGLGGPSNQPQHF. CDR3 sequence (DNA): TGCGCCAGCAGCCAAGGATTGGGAGGGCCCAGCAATCAGCCCCAGCATTTT.

The chain employs TRBV4-1 and TRBJ2-3, with D possibly TRBD1 on 6 matching bases. Germline CDR1 MGHRA, CDR2 YSYEKL. This CDR3 spans 16 amino acids. Trimming stripped 4 bases from V and 2 bases from J, with 16 bases between. The CDR3 loop reads CASSPSQGPLTDTQYF. DNA for the CDR3: TGCGCCAGCAGCCCGAGTCAGGGGCCCCTCACAGATACGCAGTATTTT.

V and J are TRBV7-2 and TRBJ2-4, with 7 bases aligning to TRBD2. J lost 0 bases, V lost 4 bases, and 6 bases had no gene match. There are 16 residues in the CDR3. Looked up from germline, CDR1 is SGHTA and CDR2 is FQGNSA. CDR3 in amino acids: CASSYSGALAKNIQYF. The CDR3 DNA sequence: TGTGCCAGCAGCTACAGCGGGGCTCTAGCCAAAAACATTCAGTACTTC.

Regarding this clone: One junction end does not reproduce the germline sequence, and a read error may be involved. The chain joins TRBV6-5 to TRBJ1-2; D is unclear. Germline V lookup: CDR1 MNHEY, CDR2 SVGAGI. The CDR3 extends over 13 amino acids. The DNA for the CDR3 is TGTGCCAGCAGTTACCGAGGGAACTCTGGCTACACCTTC. As protein: CASSYRGNSGYTF.

On this clone itself: This likely reflects a read error, since a far larger clone is one base away. In the same sample, other DNA sequences code for this CDR3. The rearrangement joins TRBV7-9 to TRBJ2-3; 12 bases agree with TRBD1. CDR3 length: 15 amino acids. The germline V gene has CDR1 SEHNR and CDR2 FQNEAQ (reference sequence). CDR3 loop: CASSPGQGAADTQYF. The CDR3 DNA reads TGTGCCAGCAGCCCGGGACAGGGGGCCGCAGATACACAGTATTTT. Together with reference TRBV7-9 and TRBJ2-3, the CDR3 gives the full variable domain: DTGVSQNPRHKITKRGQNVTFRCDPISEHNRLYWYRQTLGQGPEFLTYFQNEAQLEKSRLLSDRFSAERPKGSFSTLEIQRTEQGDSAMYLCASSPGQGAADTQYFGPGTRLTVL.

The V and J genes are TRBV28 and TRBJ1-2; D is uncertain. Per germline, CDR1 MDHEN and CDR2 SYDVKM. Trimming stripped 2 bases from V and 10 bases from J, with 14 bases between. This CDR3 is 13 amino acids long. CDR3 DNA: TGTGCCAGCAGTTTAGGGGAAGTCAACGACTACACCTTC. It yields the protein CASSLGEVNDYTF.

The chain combines TRBV6-5 with TRBJ2-3; D ambiguous. Trimming left V 2 bases short and J 6 bases short, with 18 bases between. In germline, CDR1 is MNHEY, CDR2 SVGAGI. The length of the CDR3 is 16 residues. This CDR3 reads CASSYDGFKLMDTQYF. The CDR3 nucleotides read TGTGCCAGCAGTTACGATGGGTTTAAGTTGATGGATACGCAGTATTTT.

V and J are TRBV7-8 and TRBJ2-7; maybe TRBD2 (5 bases). CDR1 and CDR2 from the germline V gene are SGHVS and FQNEAQ. The CDR3 sequence is 14 residues long. V shed 5 bases and J shed 2 bases, with 13 bases lying between them. The chain's CDR3 is CASSLLAVTYEQYF. The CDR3 region has the DNA TGTGCCAGCAGCCTCCTAGCCGTAACCTACGAGCAGTACTTC.

In this sample, this clone turned up once. The rearrangement uses TRBV9 and TRBJ2-7; perhaps TRBD1 as D (5 bases). Trimming took off 4 bases at V and 7 bases at J, with 21 bases between the two ends. The CDR3 extends over 15 amino acids. Looked up from germline, CDR1 is SGDLS and CDR2 is YYNGEE. The CDR3 loop reads CASSPGAERFWEQYF. The CDR3 coding sequence is TGTGCCAGCAGCCCTGGGGCGGAACGGTTTTGGGAGCAGTACTTC.

This chain connects TRBV9 to TRBJ2-1; 7 nucleotides align to TRBD1. After removal of 2 bases from V and 0 bases from J, the junction contained 5 bases not matched to a gene. CDR1 and CDR2 from the germline V gene are SGDLS and YYNGEE. The CDR3 has 16 amino acids. CDR3 coding DNA: TGTGCCAGCAGCGTTGGGGGACAGAGCTCCTACAATGAGCAGTTCTTC. Amino acid sequence: CASSVGGQSSYNEQFF.

The chain links TRBV18 to TRBJ2-2; D is possibly TRBD1 (6 bases). Germline CDR1 is KGHSH and CDR2 is LQKENI. This CDR3 spans 17 amino acids. The ends were cut back, 3 bases at V and 3 bases at J, with 17 bases in the middle. As DNA, the CDR3 is TGTGCCAGCTCACCCTACGTCCTCCAGGGGCACACCGGGGAGCTGTTTTTT. This encodes CASSPYVLQGHTGELFF.

The rearrangement uses TRBV5-6 and TRBJ1-1; 9 bases fit TRBD1. With 0 bases clipped from V and 2 bases from J, the junction kept 5 bases outside the gene matches. The CDR3 spans 16 residues. The germline gives CDR1 SGHDT, CDR2 YYEEEE. DNA of the CDR3: TGTGCCAGCAGCTTGGTGGGACAGGGAATAAACACTGAAGCTTTCTTT. It yields the protein CASSLVGQGINTEAFF.

V usage is TRBV28 and J usage is TRBJ2-6; 7 nucleotides match TRBD2. Germline V gene sequence: CDR1 MDHEN, CDR2 SYDVKM. The CDR3 contains 18 residues. The V gene end was trimmed by 5 bases and the J gene end by 0 bases; junction bases not matched to a gene: 10. The CDR3 protein is CASSPPGGPLSGANVLTF. The CDR3, as DNA: TGTGCCAGCAGTCCCCCGGGGGGTCCCCTCTCTGGGGCCAACGTCCTGACTTTC.

In regard to this clone: Other DNA sequences in this specimen translate into the identical CDR3. The rearrangement uses TRBV27 and TRBJ2-5; 9 bases are shared with TRBD1. This CDR3 has 14 amino acids. Germline CDR1 reads MNHEY; CDR2 reads SMNVEV (reference sequence). V trimming: 3 bases; J trimming: 5 bases; junction bases outside the gene matches: 4. The CDR3 DNA is TGTGCCAGCAGTTTCGGACAGGGGAGGGAGACCCAGTACTTC. The encoded protein is CASSFGQGRETQYF.

Concerning this clone itself: The sample contains more than one DNA sequence encoding this CDR3. This sequence joins TRBV5-1 and TRBJ2-7; the D gene is possibly TRBD1 (6 bases). The CDR3 consists of 14 residues. Germline V lookup: CDR1 SGHRS, CDR2 YFSETQ. Between the trimmed V and J ends, which lost 2 bases and 0 bases, there was a span of 9 bases. The CDR3 DNA follows: TGCGCCAGCAGCTTACAGGGCGGCTCCTACGAGCAGTACTTC. Protein sequence: CASSLQGGSYEQYF.

The chain is built from TRBV5-1 and TRBJ2-1, with a tentative D call TRBD1 (6 bases). Germline V lookup: CDR1 SGHRS, CDR2 YFSETQ. Trimming removed 0 bases from V and 9 bases from J, with 13 bases in between. CDR3 length: 14 residues. The CDR3 sequence is CASSLGNNRAEQFF. The CDR3 region has the DNA TGCGCCAGCAGCTTGGGGAATAACAGGGCTGAGCAGTTCTTC.

The J gene is TRBJ1-2, the V gene TRBV28, with no clear D. The ends were cut back, 1 base at V and 4 bases at J, with 10 bases in the middle. The germline gives CDR1 MDHEN, CDR2 SYDVKM. This CDR3 has 14 amino acids. CDR3 in DNA: TGTGCCAGCAGTTTATCAGACACCACCTATGGCTACACCTTC. This sequence encodes CASSLSDTTYGYTF.

The rearrangement uses TRBV30 and TRBJ1-1, with D perhaps matching TRBD1 (6 bases). The CDR3 extends over 14 amino acids. The V and J ends lost 5 bases and 5 bases respectively, with 18 bases between them. Germline CDR1 and CDR2: GTSNPN and SVGIG (reference sequence). The CDR3 is CAWGEDSLGTEAFF. The DNA for the CDR3 is TGTGCCTGGGGCGAGGACAGCCTCGGGACTGAAGCTTTCTTT.